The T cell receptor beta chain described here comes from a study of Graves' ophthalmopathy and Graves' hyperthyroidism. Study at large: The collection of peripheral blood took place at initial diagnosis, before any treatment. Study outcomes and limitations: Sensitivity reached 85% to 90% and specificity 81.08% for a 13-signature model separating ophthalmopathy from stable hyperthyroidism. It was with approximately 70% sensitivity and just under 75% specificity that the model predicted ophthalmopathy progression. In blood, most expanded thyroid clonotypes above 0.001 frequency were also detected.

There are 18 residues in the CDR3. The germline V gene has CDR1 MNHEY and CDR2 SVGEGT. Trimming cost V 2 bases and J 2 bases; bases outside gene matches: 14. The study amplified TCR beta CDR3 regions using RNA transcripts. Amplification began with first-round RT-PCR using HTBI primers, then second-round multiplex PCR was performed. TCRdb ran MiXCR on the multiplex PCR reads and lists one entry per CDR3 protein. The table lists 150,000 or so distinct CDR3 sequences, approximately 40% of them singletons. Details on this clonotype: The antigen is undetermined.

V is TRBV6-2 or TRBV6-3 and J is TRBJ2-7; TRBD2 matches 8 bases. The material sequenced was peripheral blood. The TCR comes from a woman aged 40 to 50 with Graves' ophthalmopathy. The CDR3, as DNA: TGTGCCAGCAGTTACGGGGTCGGAACTAGCGGAGGGACCTACGAGCAGTACTTC. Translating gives CASSYGVGTSGGTYEQYF.